The 19 T cell receptor beta chains reported below all come from one sample, sequenced in a study of technical replicates of blood from a handful of donors. Assay used: immunoSEQ multiplex PCR; TCRdb lists only in-frame clones, some missing. Here the sample spans about 97,000 clones, roughly 94% being singletons. The specimen sequenced was T cells isolated from PBMCs. These receptors all come from a human donor in good health.

The chain carries TRBV6-6 and TRBJ1-2, with 7 bases identical to TRBD1. This CDR3 spans 15 amino acids. V shed 5 bases, J shed 0 bases, and the junction held 6 bases outside the gene matches. The germline gives CDR1 MNHNY, CDR2 SVGAGI (reference sequence). As DNA, the CDR3 is TGTGCCAGCAGTGCGCTCAGGGGGTCTAACTATGGCTACACCTTC. Translation: CASSALRGSNYGYTF.

The rearrangement links TRBV28 to TRBJ1-5; TRBD1 agrees at 8 bases. The CDR3 is made up of 14 amino acids. The V segment lost 5 bases and the J segment 2 bases; nucleotides outside the gene matches: 2. The germline V gene encodes CDR1 MDHEN and CDR2 SYDVKM. Here the CDR3 reads CASSQTGGNQPQHF. CDR3 nucleotide sequence: TGTGCCAGCAGTCAGACAGGGGGCAATCAGCCCCAGCATTTT.

This clone showed up just a few times. The V and J genes are TRBV13 and TRBJ1-1; D perhaps matches TRBD1 (5 bases). Per the germline V gene, CDR1 is PRHDT and CDR2 is FYEKMQ (reference sequence). The CDR3 covers 13 residues. With 3 bases removed from V and 7 bases from J, the gap between germline ends came to 12 bases. CDR3 sequence (DNA): TGTGCCAGCAGCTTGGGGCTGGAGGGTGAAGCTTTCTTT. It is translated as CASSLGLEGEAFF.

The chain joins TRBV29-1 to TRBJ1-4; TRBD1 is a possible D gene (6 bases). CDR3 length: 17 residues. V was clipped by 0 bases and J by 8 bases, with 22 bases between them. Germline lookup yields CDR1 SQVTM and CDR2 ANQGSEA. In nucleotides, the CDR3 is TGCAGCGTTGAAGAGGGCGTTTCGGGGGGCTCAAGCGAAAAACTGTTTTTT. Protein product: CSVEEGVSGGSSEKLFF.

This clone was observed a few times. The chain combines TRBV18 with TRBJ1-2; no clear D gene. The V end was cut by 2 bases, the J end by 2 bases, with 12 bases between. The CDR3 loop spans 15 amino acids. Per the germline V gene, CDR1 is KGHSH and CDR2 is LQKENI. CDR3: CASSPSEGRNYGYTF. The CDR3 nucleotides are TGTGCCAGCTCACCAAGTGAGGGTAGAAACTATGGCTACACCTTC.

The chain links TRBV11-3 to TRBJ1-1; D gene unclear. There are 14 residues in the CDR3. Germline loops: CDR1 SGHNT, CDR2 YENEEA. V lost 7 bases and J 1 base, leaving 13 bases between the germline ends. The CDR3 DNA is TGTGCCAGCACTCTGATTTACTGGAACACTGAAGCTTTCTTT. This codes for CASTLIYWNTEAFF.

The CDR3 DNA follows: TGTGCCAGCAGCTTAGCGGGAGTCTACGAGCAGTACTTC. It is translated as CASSLAGVYEQYF. This rearrangement joins TRBV7-2 to TRBJ2-7; weak D call: TRBD2 (5 bases). Germline V gene sequence: CDR1 SGHTA, CDR2 FQGNSA. The V and J ends lost 0 bases and 3 bases respectively, with 6 bases between them. The CDR3 consists of 13 residues.

This clone has just one count. The V and J genes are TRBV7-9 and TRBJ1-5; D gene uncertain. Looked up from germline, CDR1 is SEHNR and CDR2 is FQNEAQ (reference sequence). The V end was cut by 1 base, the J end by 3 bases, with 4 bases between. The length of the CDR3 is 13 residues. The CDR3 here is CASSLGVNQPQHF. CDR3 DNA: TGTGCCAGCAGCTTAGGAGTCAATCAGCCCCAGCATTTT.

The chain couples TRBV2 to TRBJ2-2; the match to TRBD2 covers 8 bases. J gave up 0 bases and V 3 bases, and 9 bases lay outside the gene matches. This CDR3 has 18 amino acids. Germline CDR1 and CDR2: SNHLY and FYNNEI. DNA for the CDR3: TGTGCCAGCAGTGACCCCTTAGCGGGAAAGGCGAACACCGGGGAGCTGTTTTTT. Protein sequence: CASSDPLAGKANTGELFF. Filled out from reference TRBV2 and TRBJ2-2, the complete variable domain reads EPEVTQTPSHQVTQMGQEVILRCVPISNHLYFYWYRQILGQKVEFLVSFYNNEISEKSEIFDDQFSVERPDGSNFTLKIRSTKLEDSAMYFCASSDPLAGKANTGELFFGEGSRLTVL.

The chain employs TRBV5-1 and TRBJ1-1, with TRBD1 as a possible D gene (5 bases). This CDR3 is 15 amino acids long. V lost 4 bases to trimming and J lost 1 base, with 14 bases between them. Germline V gene data show CDR1 as SGHRS and CDR2 as YFSETQ. The CDR3, as DNA: TGCGCCAGCAGCCCATTCGGGGGAAGGAACACTGAAGCTTTCTTT. It is translated as CASSPFGGRNTEAFF.

This rearrangement joins TRBV11-3 to TRBJ2-1; 10 bases agree with TRBD2. Per germline, CDR1 SGHNT and CDR2 YENEEA. V shed 5 bases and J 1 base; nucleotides not matched to a gene: 2. This CDR3 is built from 15 residues. CDR3 sequence reads: CASSEGLASYNEQFF. CDR3 nucleotide sequence: TGTGCCAGCAGCGAGGGACTAGCGTCCTACAATGAGCAGTTCTTC.

The chain couples TRBV7-2 to TRBJ2-3; no reliable D call. Trimming left V 1 base short and J 7 bases short, with 6 bases between. The CDR3 spans 12 residues. Germline values: CDR1 SGHTA, CDR2 FQGNSA. The CDR3 is CASSLVKNTQYF. Here the CDR3 DNA reads TGTGCCAGCAGCTTAGTTAAAAATACGCAGTATTTT.

The rearrangement links TRBV11-3 to TRBJ2-7, with 9 bases matching TRBD1. Trimming removed 5 bases from V and 2 bases from J; junction bases left unmatched: 7. Germline V gene sequence: CDR1 SGHNT, CDR2 YENEEA. The CDR3 length is 15 residues. CDR3 sequence (DNA): TGTGCCAGCAGCGTATACAGGGGGCCCACCTACGAGCAGTACTTC. Translated: CASSVYRGPTYEQYF.

The J gene is TRBJ2-2, the V gene TRBV9; tentative D call: TRBD1 (5 bases). The CDR3 has 14 residues. Trimming took 3 bases from V and 0 from J, leaving 6 bases between them. CDR1 is SGDLS, CDR2 YYNGEE, per germline. CDR3 in DNA: TGTGCCAGCAGCGGACAGCCGAACACCGGGGAGCTGTTTTTT. The encoded protein is CASSGQPNTGELFF.

The V and J genes are TRBV29-1 and TRBJ1-1; D ambiguous. V gave up 3 bases and J gave up 6 bases, with 17 bases separating them. Germline loops: CDR1 SQVTM, CDR2 ANQGSEA. The CDR3 length is 14 residues. CDR3 in amino acids: CSVDWSRTIAEAFF. The CDR3 nucleotides read TGCAGCGTTGATTGGTCCAGGACTATCGCTGAAGCTTTCTTT.

This rearrangement joins TRBV6-5 to TRBJ1-4, with D unclear. CDR1 MNHEY and CDR2 SVGAGI come from the germline V gene. The V gene lost 10 bases and the J gene lost 7 bases, with 10 bases spanning the gap. This CDR3 comprises 11 residues. The CDR3 sequence is CATGVVEKLFF. The CDR3 DNA is TGTGCCACCGGGGTAGTTGAAAAACTGTTTTTT.

The chain carries TRBV6-6 and TRBJ1-2, with 8 bases fitting TRBD1. V shed 6 bases and J 5 bases; nucleotides not matched to a gene: 8. The CDR3 covers 14 residues. Germline V gene lookup returns CDR1 MNHNY and CDR2 SVGAGI (reference sequence). CDR3 in DNA: TGTGCCAGCAGACCAGGGGGCTGGGGGTATGGCTACACCTTC. Protein sequence: CASRPGGWGYGYTF.

The chain employs TRBV7-6 and TRBJ2-2; the D is unclear. This CDR3 is 13 amino acids long. Germline lookup yields CDR1 SGHVS and CDR2 FNYEAQ. Trimming removed 5 bases from V and 6 bases from J, with 10 bases in between. In DNA, the CDR3 is TGTGCCAGCAGCCCCCCCTATTCCGGGGAGCTGTTTTTT. This encodes CASSPPYSGELFF.

The rearrangement joins TRBV25-1 to TRBJ1-1; D ambiguous. The V end was cut by 3 bases, the J end by 3 bases, with 11 bases between. CDR1 and CDR2 (germline): MGHDK, SYGVNS. The CDR3 has 14 amino acids. CDR3 loop: CASSDANRDTEAFF. The CDR3 nucleotides read TGTGCCAGCAGTGACGCAAACCGGGACACTGAAGCTTTCTTT. Supplemented by reference TRBV25-1 and TRBJ1-1, the full variable domain reads EADIYQTPRYLVIGTGKKITLECSQTMGHDKMYWYQQDPGMELHLIHYSYGVNSTEKGDLSSESTVSRIRTEHFPLTLESARPSHTSQYLCASSDANRDTEAFFGQGTRLTVV.